Below, 14 T cell receptor beta chains from the same sample are listed, as sequenced in a study of T cell responses to AZD1222 COVID-19 vaccine. Sequencing was performed with immunoSEQ multiplex PCR; in TCRdb, only in-frame clones are kept and a portion is missing. Of under 200,000 clones in the sample, just over 90% were seen once. The sample in question was peripheral blood, obtained on day 0 of AZD1222 vaccination. These TCRs come from an adult in good health.

J is TRBJ2-7 and V is TRBV28; 14 nucleotides match TRBD2. Germline V gives CDR1 MDHEN, CDR2 SYDVKM. The CDR3 consists of 15 residues. J lost 4 bases, V lost 5 bases, and 4 bases had no gene match. The CDR3 coding sequence is TGTGCCAGCAGTCCCTGGACTAGCGGGAGGTACGAGCAGTACTTC. Translating it yields CASSPWTSGRYEQYF.

This chain connects TRBV2 to TRBJ2-5; D not resolved. CDR1 and CDR2 from the germline V gene are SNHLY and FYNNEI. The V end lost 4 bases, the J end lost 9 bases, and 6 bases lay between the germline ends. This CDR3 has 10 residues. In DNA form, the CDR3 reads TGTGCCAGCAGTGCGCAGTCCCAGTACTTC. Its protein product is CASSAQSQYF. Using reference TRBV2 and TRBJ2-5 for the parts outside the CDR3, the full variable domain is EPEVTQTPSHQVTQMGQEVILRCVPISNHLYFYWYRQILGQKVEFLVSFYNNEISEKSEIFDDQFSVERPDGSNFTLKIRSTKLEDSAMYFCASSAQSQYFGPGTRLLVL.

The rearrangement links TRBV6-1 to TRBJ1-6; maybe TRBD1 (5 bases). The ends were cut back, 4 bases at V and 4 bases at J, with 14 bases in the middle. Germline V gene data show CDR1 as MNHNS and CDR2 as SASEGT. There are 16 residues in the CDR3. The chain's CDR3 is CASSAGTGQYNSPLHF. The CDR3 coding sequence is TGTGCCAGCAGTGCCGGGACCGGCCAATATAATTCACCCCTCCACTTT.

This chain joins TRBV4-3 and TRBJ2-1; the D gene is possibly TRBD2 (6 bases). CDR3 size: 14 residues. Germline V gives CDR1 LGHNA, CDR2 YSLEER. Trimming cost V 0 bases and J 7 bases, with 10 bases left between them. The CDR3 DNA follows: TGCGCCAGCAGCCAAGAGGGGGGTGGGAATGAGCAGTTCTTC. This encodes CASSQEGGGNEQFF.

The chain carries TRBV24-1 and TRBJ1-5, with no clear D. The CDR3 is 14 residues long. The germline V gene has CDR1 KGHDR and CDR2 SFDVKD. The ends were cut back, 2 bases at V and 2 bases at J, with 6 bases in the middle. The CDR3 DNA is TGTGCCACCAGTGATTGGGCAGGCAATCAGCCCCAGCATTTT. Protein product: CATSDWAGNQPQHF.

This chain uses TRBV7-8 with TRBJ2-7; a possible D gene is TRBD1 (5 bases). The CDR3 is 16 amino acids. V was pared by 3 bases and J by 5 bases, with 20 bases between. The germline gives CDR1 SGHVS, CDR2 FQNEAQ. The CDR3 coding sequence is TGTGCCAGCAGCTTGCCTAACAGGTTACCCCCCCACGAGCAGTACTTC. It translates to CASSLPNRLPPHEQYF.

The chain employs TRBV5-4 and TRBJ1-1, with D perhaps matching TRBD1 (5 bases). CDR1 and CDR2 (germline): SGHNT, YYREEE (reference sequence). Deletions cut 3 bases from V and 2 bases from J, with 14 bases between. This CDR3 region has 15 residues. CDR3 coding DNA: TGTGCCAGCAGCTCCCGGGACGGGGCTAACACTGAAGCTTTCTTT. Its protein product is CASSSRDGANTEAFF.

The chain couples TRBV29-1 to TRBJ2-2; possibly TRBD1 or TRBD2 for D (6 bases each). Germline CDR1 SQVTM, CDR2 ANQGSEA. With 7 bases removed from V and 4 bases from J, the gap between germline ends came to 10 bases. The CDR3 consists of 12 residues. The CDR3 loop reads CSGKGGTGELFF. CDR3 DNA sequence: TGCAGCGGCAAGGGGGGCACCGGGGAGCTGTTTTTT.

This clone was counted between two and nine times. The rearrangement links TRBV21-1 to TRBJ2-7; TRBD2, as called in the table, went unchecked against the DNA. TRBV21-1 is marked as a pseudogene. CDR3 length: 15 residues. For the CDR3, the DNA is TGTGCCAGCAGCGCCCGACTAGCGGGAGACCTCGAGCAGTACTTC. This translates into CASSARLAGDLEQYF.

The rearrangement joins TRBV27 to TRBJ1-2; TRBD1 might be the D (5 bases). The CDR3 loop spans 12 amino acids. V was clipped by 5 bases and J by 5 bases, with 9 bases between them. Germline assignment: CDR1 MNHEY and CDR2 SMNVEV (reference sequence). The CDR3 bases are TGTGCCAGCAGTGCCTGGGGGTATGGCTACACCTTC. Amino acid sequence: CASSAWGYGYTF.

The chain links TRBV27 to TRBJ1-2, with TRBD1 identical over 8 bases. Per the germline V gene, CDR1 is MNHEY and CDR2 is SMNVEV (reference sequence). This CDR3 is 14 amino acids long. Trimming cost V 6 bases and J 2 bases; bases outside gene matches: 5. CDR3 coding DNA: TGTGCCAGCAGAGCGACAGGGGTCAACTATGGCTACACCTTC. Protein sequence: CASRATGVNYGYTF.

This rearrangement joins TRBV15 to TRBJ2-7; 12 positions match TRBD2. After removal of 1 base from V and 6 bases from J, the junction contained 4 bases not matched to a gene. CDR1 and CDR2 (germline): LNHNV, YYDKDF (reference sequence). The CDR3 contains 15 residues. The chain's CDR3 is CATSRGLAGASEQYF. The CDR3 coding sequence is TGTGCCACCAGCAGAGGACTAGCGGGAGCTTCCGAGCAGTACTTC.

This chain links TRBV11-2 with TRBJ1-2, with 8 bases fitting TRBD1. V trimming: 4 bases; J trimming: 1 base; junction bases outside the gene matches: 8. Germline V gene data show CDR1 as SGHAT and CDR2 as FQNNGV. The CDR3 contains 16 residues. The chain's CDR3 is CASSSSSGGVNYGYTF. The CDR3 DNA reads as TGTGCCAGCAGCTCCTCGTCAGGGGGCGTTAACTATGGCTACACCTTC. Together with reference TRBV11-2 and TRBJ1-2, the CDR3 gives the full variable domain: EAGVAQSPRYKIIEKRQSVAFWCNPISGHATLYWYQQILGQGPKLLIQFQNNGVVDDSQLPKDRFSAERLKGVDSTLKIQPAKLEDSAVYLCASSSSSGGVNYGYTFGSGTRLTVV.

This clone occurred a few times. The rearrangement links TRBV18 to TRBJ1-5, with 7 bases lining up with TRBD1. Unmatched junction bases numbered 3, after V lost 1 base and J lost 6 bases. Germline V gives CDR1 KGHSH, CDR2 LQKENI. The CDR3 runs to 14 residues. The CDR3 bases are TGTGCCAGCTCACCACAGGGGGCAGGTCAGCCCCAGCATTTT. Protein sequence: CASSPQGAGQPQHF.